The clone carrying this T cell receptor (beta chain) was counted at least ten times. One entry per CDR3 protein, called by TCRdb with MiXCR from the 5' RACE reads. In the table there are approximately 690,000 distinct CDR3 sequences, around 6.1% of which are singletons. This sample was included in a study of identical twins. This CDR3 has 17 residues. The junction had 7 bases not matched to a gene; V was cut back by 5 bases and J by 0 bases. Sequencing was carried out using naive T cells sorted from blood. The TCR sequence derives from a man aged 18 to 30 in good health. This chain connects TRBV12-3 or TRBV12-4 to TRBJ1-1; 12 bases agree with TRBD1. The CDR3 DNA reads TGTGCCAGCAGTCGACCGGGACAGGGGGCCCTGAACACTGAAGCTTTCTTT. Protein sequence: CASSRPGQGALNTEAFF.